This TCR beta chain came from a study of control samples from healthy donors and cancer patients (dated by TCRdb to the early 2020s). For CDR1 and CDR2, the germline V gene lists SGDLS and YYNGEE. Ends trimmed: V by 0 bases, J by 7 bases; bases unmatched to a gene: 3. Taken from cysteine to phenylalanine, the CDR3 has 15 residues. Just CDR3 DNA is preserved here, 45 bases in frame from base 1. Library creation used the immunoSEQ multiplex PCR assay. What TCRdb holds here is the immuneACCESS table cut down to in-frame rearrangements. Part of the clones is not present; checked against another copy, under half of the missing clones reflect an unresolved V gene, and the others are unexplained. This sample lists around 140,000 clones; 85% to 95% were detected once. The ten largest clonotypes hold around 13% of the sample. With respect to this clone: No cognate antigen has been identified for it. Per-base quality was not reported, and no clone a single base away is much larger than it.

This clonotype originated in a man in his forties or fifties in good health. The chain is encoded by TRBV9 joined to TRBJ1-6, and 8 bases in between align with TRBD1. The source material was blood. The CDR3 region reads CASSVGPGGNSPLHF. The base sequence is TGTGCCAGCAGCGTAGGCCCAGGGGGCAATTCACCCCTCCACTTT.